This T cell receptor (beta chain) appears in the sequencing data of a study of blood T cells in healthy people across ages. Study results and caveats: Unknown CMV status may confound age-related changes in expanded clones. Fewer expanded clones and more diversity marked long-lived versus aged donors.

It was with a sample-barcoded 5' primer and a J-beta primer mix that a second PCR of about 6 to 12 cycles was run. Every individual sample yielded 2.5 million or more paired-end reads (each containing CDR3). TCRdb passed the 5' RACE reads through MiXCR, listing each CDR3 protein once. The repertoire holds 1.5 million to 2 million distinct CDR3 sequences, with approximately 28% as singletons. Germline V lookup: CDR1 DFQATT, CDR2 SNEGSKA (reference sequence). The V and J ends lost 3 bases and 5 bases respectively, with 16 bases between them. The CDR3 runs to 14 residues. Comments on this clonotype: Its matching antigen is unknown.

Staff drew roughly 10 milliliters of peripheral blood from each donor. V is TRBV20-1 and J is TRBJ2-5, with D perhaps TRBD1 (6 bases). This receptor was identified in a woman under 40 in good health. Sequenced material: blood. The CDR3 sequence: CSASPPGVRETQYF. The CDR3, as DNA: TGCAGTGCTAGCCCGCCAGGGGTAAGGGAGACCCAGTACTTC.